A selection of T cell receptor beta chains follows, all from one sample in a study of fetal regulatory T cell absence and autoimmunity. The assay was immunoSEQ multiplex PCR, and TCRdb's table has in-frame clones only and misses some. Of about 46,000 clones in the sample, about four fifths were seen once. The sample was cord blood. Receptor source: a newborn boy with IPEX syndrome. Each CDR3 is given with its conserved first and last residue.

TRBV7-2	14	TRBJ2-1	CASSPRLAYNEQFF
TRBV30	13	TRBJ2-4	CAWSGRSENIQYF
TRBV18	16	TRBJ2-4	CASSPPLNLGKNIQYF
TRBV5-1	16	TRBJ1-1	CASSLSSGPTPMEAFF
TRBV19	18	TRBJ2-6	CASSIMTVLSSGANVLTF
TRBV7-6	16	TRBJ2-7	CASSLVDKPSAYEQYF
TRBV6-1	16	TRBJ2-1	CASSDAGTSLYNEQFF
TRBV7-2	16	TRBJ2-7	CASSLRGGGRLLGQYF
TRBV12-5	15	TRBJ2-7	CASGLVLGQPYEQYF
TRBV29-1	12	TRBJ1-2	CSVQGGPYGYTF
TRBV6-1	14	TRBJ2-7	CASSELAGYYEQYF
TRBV4-2	18	TRBJ1-1	CASSQEPQVEGMNTEAFF
TRBV18	11	TRBJ2-3	CASSPKDTQYF
TRBV2	13	TRBJ1-1	CASSGGLNTEAFF
TRBV4-1	17	TRBJ2-3	CASSRAPGLAFGDTQYF
TRBV4-1	14	TRBJ2-1	CASSQPTVAGEQFF
TRBV7-2	15	TRBJ2-3	CASSSGTSGGDTQYF
TRBV5-6	15	TRBJ1-2	CASSFGTGDNYGYTF
TRBV7-9	12	TRBJ2-1	CASSLAGSEQFF
TRBV10-3	12	TRBJ2-2	CAIRGTTGELFF
TRBV6-1	12	TRBJ2-7	CASRDSPYEQYF
TRBV21-1	12	TRBJ2-5	CASSKTPRAQYF
TRBV19	15	TRBJ2-1	CASRQSGGGVDEQFF
TRBV9	17	TRBJ2-7	CASTIRWDRGYSYEQYF
TRBV7-9	17	TRBJ1-3	CASNPTGGANSGNTIYF
TRBV4-3	15	TRBJ2-1	CASSPSTGGHNEQFF
TRBV9	13	TRBJ1-1	CASSVSGTGEAFF
TRBV9	16	TRBJ1-1	CASSPWGLGGNTEAFF
TRBV19	12	TRBJ2-5	CASSTGEETQYF
TRBV9	16	TRBJ2-7	CASSVDRAGGAYEQYF
TRBV5-4	18	TRBJ1-4	CASSLRPGQALTGEKLFF
TRBV7-6	14	TRBJ2-1	CASSPLTGNNEQFF
TRBV19	14	TRBJ1-1	CASSMAVIGTEAFF
TRBV30	17	TRBJ2-3	CAWSGITHRGSTDTQYF
TRBV4-1	16	TRBJ2-7	CASSPDPLAGGYEQYF
TRBV6-9	11	TRBJ1-1	CASSRTGEAFF
TRBV14	13	TRBJ1-2	CASSQDTRGGYTF
TRBV9	15	TRBJ2-1	CASSPRLGSPAEQFF
TRBV10-3	15	TRBJ2-7	CAISRTSGRTNEQYF
TRBV7-2	16	TRBJ2-7	CASSSWGQGVSYEQYF
TRBV21-1	19	TRBJ2-1	CASSPRISGSGFSYNEQFF
TRBV7-8	13	TRBJ2-1	CASSHETASEQFF
TRBV29-1	13	TRBJ1-1	CSSRQGADTEAFF
TRBV5-6	15	TRBJ2-5	CASSSELTSSETQYF
TRBV25-1	15	TRBJ2-3	CASSEAGGLADTQYF
TRBV19	14	TRBJ1-5	CASSLGGRNQPQHF
TRBV7-7	16	TRBJ2-1	CASSSLRLAGGREQFF
TRBV30	13	TRBJ2-7	CAWNRDRNYEQYF
TRBV4-3	17	TRBJ2-5	CASSQDRGLAGGGTQYF
TRBV30	13	TRBJ1-2	CAWKGGDRDGYTF
TRBV19	16	TRBJ1-4	CASSIRQATTNEKLFF
TRBV7-9	13	TRBJ1-2	CASSLAFNYGYTF
TRBV19	15	TRBJ2-4	CASSTYWTGGDIQYF
TRBV6-5	12	TRBJ2-7	CAEQVAAYEQYF
TRBV29-1	13	TRBJ2-1	CSVEWGSYNEQFF
TRBV28	17	TRBJ1-2	CASSFPEGTGVGYGYTF